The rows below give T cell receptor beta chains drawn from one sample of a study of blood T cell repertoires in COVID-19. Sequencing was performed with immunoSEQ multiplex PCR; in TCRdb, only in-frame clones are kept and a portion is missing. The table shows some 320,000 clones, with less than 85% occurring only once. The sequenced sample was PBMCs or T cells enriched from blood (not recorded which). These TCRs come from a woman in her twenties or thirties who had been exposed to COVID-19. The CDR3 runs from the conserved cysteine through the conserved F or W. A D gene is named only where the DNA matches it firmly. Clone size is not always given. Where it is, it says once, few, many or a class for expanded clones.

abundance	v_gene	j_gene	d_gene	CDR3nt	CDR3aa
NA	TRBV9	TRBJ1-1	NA	TGTGCCAGCAGCGTAGATGGAGCAATGAACACTGAAGCTTTCTTT	CASSVDGAMNTEAFF
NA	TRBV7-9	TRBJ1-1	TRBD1	TGTGCCAGCAGCCAACAGGGACAGGCCTTTGAAGCTTTCTTT	CASSQQGQAFEAFF
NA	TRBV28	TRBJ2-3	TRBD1	TGTGCCAGCAGTTTATCGGGACAGGGGGCAGATACGCAGTATTTT	CASSLSGQGADTQYF
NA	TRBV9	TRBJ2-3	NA	TGTGCCAGCAGCCCCCGTCTAGCGACAGATACGCAGTATTTT	CASSPRLATDTQYF
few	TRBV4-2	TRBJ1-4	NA	TGTGCCAGCAGCCAGACAGATGCAACTAATGAAAAACTGTTTTTT	CASSQTDATNEKLFF
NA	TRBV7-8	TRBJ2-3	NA	TGTGCCAGCAGCTTAACAGGCACAGATACGCAGTATTTT	CASSLTGTDTQYF
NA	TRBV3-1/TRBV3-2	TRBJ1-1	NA	TGTGCCAGCAGCCAAGATATAAAGAACACTGAAGCTTTCTTT	CASSQDIKNTEAFF
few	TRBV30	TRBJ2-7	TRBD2	TGTGCCTGGAGAGGGAGGGGACTGAGCTCCTACGAGCAGTACTTC	CAWRGRGLSSYEQYF
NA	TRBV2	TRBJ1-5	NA	TGTGCCAGCAGTGTAGGGCAGGGCAGCAATCAGCCCCAGCATTTT	CASSVGQGSNQPQHF
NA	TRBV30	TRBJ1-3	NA	TGTGCCTGGGGTCGACAGGCGAGTTACACCATATATTTT	CAWGRQASYTIYF
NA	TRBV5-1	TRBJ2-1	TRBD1	TGCGCCAGCAGCCTACAGGGGTACGATGCGAATGAGCAGTTCTTC	CASSLQGYDANEQFF
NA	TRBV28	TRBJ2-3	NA	TGTGCCAGCAGTTTGGACGGTCTCATCAGGGTCACAGATACGCAGTATTTT	CASSLDGLIRVTDTQYF
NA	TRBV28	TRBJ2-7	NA	TGTGCCAGCAGTTTACTGCGGGAACGATCCTACGAGCAGTACTTC	CASSLLRERSYEQYF
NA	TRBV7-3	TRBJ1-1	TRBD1	TGTGCCAGCAGCCCAGGGACAGCGAACACTGAAGCTTTCTTT	CASSPGTANTEAFF
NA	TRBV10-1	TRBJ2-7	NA	TGCGCCATCATCCAATCACCGGGACATTTTATCTCTCAGATAGCCTACGAGCAGTACTTC	CAIIQSPGHFISQIAYEQYF
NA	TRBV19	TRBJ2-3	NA	TGTGCCAGTAGAGAGCGGGCCACAGATACGCAGTATTTT	CASRERATDTQYF
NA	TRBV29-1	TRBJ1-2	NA	TGCAGCGCCAAGCCTCAGGGTGCTGATGGCTACACCTTC	CSAKPQGADGYTF
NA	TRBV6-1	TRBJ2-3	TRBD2	TGTGCCAGCAGTGATCGGGGGGGCCAAACAGATACGCAGTATTTT	CASSDRGGQTDTQYF
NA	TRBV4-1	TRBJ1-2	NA	TGCGCCAGCAGCCAAGATCGAGGCAGACCCTACTATGGCTACACCTTC	CASSQDRGRPYYGYTF
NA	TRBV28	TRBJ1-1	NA	TGTGCCAGCAGTTTCCGTTTTAACACTGAAGCTTTCTTT	CASSFRFNTEAFF
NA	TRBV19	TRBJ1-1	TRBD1	TGTGCCACCTCGACAGGGCCTGAAGCTTTCTTT	CATSTGPEAFF
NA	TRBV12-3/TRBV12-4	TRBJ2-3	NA	TGTGCCAGCAGCCAATCCACAGATACGCAGTATTTT	CASSQSTDTQYF
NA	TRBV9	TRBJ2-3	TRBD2	TGTGCCAGCAGCGTGACTAGCGGGAGGCCCACAGATACGCAGTATTTT	CASSVTSGRPTDTQYF
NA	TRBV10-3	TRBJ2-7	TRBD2	TGTGCCATCAGTGAGGGACTAGCGGGAGGCGACGAGCAGTACTTC	CAISEGLAGGDEQYF
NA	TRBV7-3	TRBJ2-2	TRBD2	TGTGCCAGCAGCTTAACCCGGACTAGCAGCGGGGAGCTGTTTTTT	CASSLTRTSSGELFF
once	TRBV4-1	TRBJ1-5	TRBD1	TGCGCCAGCAGCCAAGATATTGGACAGGGCGATAGCAATCAGCCCCAGCATTTT	CASSQDIGQGDSNQPQHF
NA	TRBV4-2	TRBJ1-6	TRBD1	TGTGCCAGCAGCCATGGACAGGGAGCTTTAAGCTCCTATAATTCACCCCTCCACTTT	CASSHGQGALSSYNSPLHF
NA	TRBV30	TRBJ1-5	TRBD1	TGTGCCTGGGGAGGTGGGCAGGGGGGTCAGCCCCAGCATTTT	CAWGGGQGGQPQHF
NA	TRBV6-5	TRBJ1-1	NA	TGTGCCAGCTGGGAGGGGTGGGGGACTGAAGCTTTCTTT	CASWEGWGTEAFF
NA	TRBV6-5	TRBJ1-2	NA	TGTGCCAGCAGTTACGCAGACAGGACGCGATATGGCTACACCTTC	CASSYADRTRYGYTF
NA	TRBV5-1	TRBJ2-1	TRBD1	TGCGCCAGCAGCACCGGGACAGGGGTGTACAATGAGCAGTTCTTC	CASSTGTGVYNEQFF
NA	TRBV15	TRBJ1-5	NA	TGTGCCACCAGCAGAGAGGCAGGGCTCGGCAATCAGCCCCAGCATTTT	CATSREAGLGNQPQHF
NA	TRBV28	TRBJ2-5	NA	TGTGCCAGCAGTTTACCGCGAAAAGAGACCCAGTACTTC	CASSLPRKETQYF
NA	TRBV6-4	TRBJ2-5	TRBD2	TGTGCCAGCAACCGACTAGCGGGGCGGAACCCAAGAAAAACCCAGTACTTC	CASNRLAGRNPRKTQYF
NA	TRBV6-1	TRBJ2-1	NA	TGTGCCAGCAGTGAAGCGCATAGCGGTTCCTACAATGAGCAGTTCTTC	CASSEAHSGSYNEQFF
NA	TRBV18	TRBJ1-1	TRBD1	TGTGCCAGCTCACCACGGACAGGGATAGAGACTGAAGCTTTCTTT	CASSPRTGIETEAFF
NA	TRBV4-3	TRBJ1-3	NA	TGCGCCAGCAGCCAAGACTACAGCTCTGGAAACACCATATATTTT	CASSQDYSSGNTIYF
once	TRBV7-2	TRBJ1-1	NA	TGTGCCAGCAGCTTATATGTAGATGCTTTCTTT	CASSLYVDAFF
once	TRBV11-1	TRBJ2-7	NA	TGTGCCAGCACCGGGACAAGTTCCTACGAGCAGTACTTC	CASTGTSSYEQYF
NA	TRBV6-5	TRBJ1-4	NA	TGTGCCAGCATCGTGGGGCTCAGGGGTGAAAAACTGTTTTTT	CASIVGLRGEKLFF
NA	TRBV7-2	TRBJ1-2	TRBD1	TGTGCCAGCAGCCCGCGGACAGGTGGGAACCATGGCTACACCTTC	CASSPRTGGNHGYTF
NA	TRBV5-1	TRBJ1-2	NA	TGCGCCAGCAGCCCCACTCCCGGCTATGGCTACACCTTC	CASSPTPGYGYTF
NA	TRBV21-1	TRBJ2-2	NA	TGTGCCAGCAGCAAGGGGGACAGGGGGAACACCGGGGAGCTGTTTTTT	CASSKGDRGNTGELFF
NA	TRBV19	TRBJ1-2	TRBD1	TGTGCCAGTAGTAATGGAGGGGGCGGAAAGGACTATGGCTACACCTTC	CASSNGGGGKDYGYTF